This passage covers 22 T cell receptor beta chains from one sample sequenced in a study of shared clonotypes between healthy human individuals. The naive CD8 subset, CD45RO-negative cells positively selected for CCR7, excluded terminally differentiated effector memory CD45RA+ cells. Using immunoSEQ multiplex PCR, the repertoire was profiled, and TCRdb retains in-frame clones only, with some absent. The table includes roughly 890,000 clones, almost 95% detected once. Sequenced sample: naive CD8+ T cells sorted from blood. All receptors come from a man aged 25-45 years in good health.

CDR3 amino acids: CASSPGQGLIVQYF. The CDR3 nucleotides are TGTGCCAGCAGTCCGGGACAGGGGTTAATTGTGCAGTACTTC. The chain uses TRBV6-5 and TRBJ2-7; 10 bases match TRBD1. Germline CDR1 and CDR2: MNHEY and SVGAGI. Trimming at V came to 5 bases and at J to 9 bases, leaving 10 bases not matched to a gene. This CDR3 is 14 amino acids long.

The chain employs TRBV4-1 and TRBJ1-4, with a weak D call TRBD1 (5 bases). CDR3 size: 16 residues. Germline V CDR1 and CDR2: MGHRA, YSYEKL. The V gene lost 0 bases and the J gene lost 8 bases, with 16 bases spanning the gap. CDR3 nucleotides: TGCGCCAGCAGCCAAGACATCGGCAGGGTGTCAGAAAAACTGTTTTTT. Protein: CASSQDIGRVSEKLFF.

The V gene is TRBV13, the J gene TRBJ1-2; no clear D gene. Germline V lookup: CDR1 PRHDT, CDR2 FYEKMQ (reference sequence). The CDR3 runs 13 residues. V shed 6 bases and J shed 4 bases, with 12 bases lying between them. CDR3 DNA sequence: TGTGCCAGCAGTGACGGCGGAGTCTATGGCTACACCTTC. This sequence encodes CASSDGGVYGYTF.

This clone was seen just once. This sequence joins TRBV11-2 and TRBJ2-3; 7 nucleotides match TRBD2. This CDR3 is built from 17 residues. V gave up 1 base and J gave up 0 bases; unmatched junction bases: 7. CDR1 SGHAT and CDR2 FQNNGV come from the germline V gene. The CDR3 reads CASSLVSSGTSTDTQYF. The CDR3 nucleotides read TGTGCCAGCAGCTTAGTGTCTAGCGGCACTAGCACAGATACGCAGTATTTT.

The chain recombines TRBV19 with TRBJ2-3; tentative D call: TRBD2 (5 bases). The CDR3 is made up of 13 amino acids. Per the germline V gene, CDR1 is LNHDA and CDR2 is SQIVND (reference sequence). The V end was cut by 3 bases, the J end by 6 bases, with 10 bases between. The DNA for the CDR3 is TGTGCCAGTAGTATCATCGGCGGGGATACGCAGTATTTT. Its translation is CASSIIGGDTQYF.

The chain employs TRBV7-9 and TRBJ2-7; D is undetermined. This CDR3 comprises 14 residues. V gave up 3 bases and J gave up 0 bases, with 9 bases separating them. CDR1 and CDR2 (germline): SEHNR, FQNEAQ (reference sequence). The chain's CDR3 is CASSFTVSSYEQYF. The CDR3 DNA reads TGTGCCAGCAGCTTTACAGTCTCCTCCTACGAGCAGTACTTC.

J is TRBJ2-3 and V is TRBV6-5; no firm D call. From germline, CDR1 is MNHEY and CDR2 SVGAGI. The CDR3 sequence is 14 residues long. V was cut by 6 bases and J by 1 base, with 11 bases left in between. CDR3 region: CASSLRPGTDTQYF. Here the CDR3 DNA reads TGTGCCAGCAGCCTCCGGCCGGGCACAGATACGCAGTATTTT.

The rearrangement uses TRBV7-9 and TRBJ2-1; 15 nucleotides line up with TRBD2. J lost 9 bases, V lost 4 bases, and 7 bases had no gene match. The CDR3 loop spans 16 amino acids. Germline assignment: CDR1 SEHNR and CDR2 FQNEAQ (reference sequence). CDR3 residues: CASSSGTSGRYSEQFF. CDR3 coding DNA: TGTGCCAGCAGCTCCGGGACTAGCGGGAGGTATAGTGAGCAGTTCTTC.

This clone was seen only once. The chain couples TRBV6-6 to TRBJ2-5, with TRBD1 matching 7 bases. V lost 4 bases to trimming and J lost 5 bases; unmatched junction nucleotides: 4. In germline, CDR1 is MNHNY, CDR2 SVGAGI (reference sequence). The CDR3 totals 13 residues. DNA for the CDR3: TGTGCCAGCAGTTTGAACAGGGGTGAGACCCAGTACTTC. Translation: CASSLNRGETQYF.

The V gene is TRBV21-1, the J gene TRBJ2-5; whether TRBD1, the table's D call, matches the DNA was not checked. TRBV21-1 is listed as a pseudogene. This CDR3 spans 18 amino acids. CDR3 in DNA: TGTGCCAGCAGCACCCGCCTGGACAGGGTACGAAAGGGGGAGACCCAGTACTTC. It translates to CASSTRLDRVRKGETQYF.

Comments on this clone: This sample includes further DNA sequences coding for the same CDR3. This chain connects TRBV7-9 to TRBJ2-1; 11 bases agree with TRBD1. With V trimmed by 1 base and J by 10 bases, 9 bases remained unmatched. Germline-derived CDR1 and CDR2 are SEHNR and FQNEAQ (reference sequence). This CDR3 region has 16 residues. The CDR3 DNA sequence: TGTGCCAGCAGCTTAGTTGGGACAGGGGGGCGGGAGGAGCAGTTCTTC. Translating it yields CASSLVGTGGREEQFF.

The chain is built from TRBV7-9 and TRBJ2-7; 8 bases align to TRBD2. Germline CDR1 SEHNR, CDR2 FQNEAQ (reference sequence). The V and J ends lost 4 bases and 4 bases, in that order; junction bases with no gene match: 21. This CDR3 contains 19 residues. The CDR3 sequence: CASSSSGTRKPGFHYEQYF. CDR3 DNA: TGTGCCAGCAGCTCATCCGGGACTAGAAAGCCTGGGTTTCATTACGAGCAGTACTTC.

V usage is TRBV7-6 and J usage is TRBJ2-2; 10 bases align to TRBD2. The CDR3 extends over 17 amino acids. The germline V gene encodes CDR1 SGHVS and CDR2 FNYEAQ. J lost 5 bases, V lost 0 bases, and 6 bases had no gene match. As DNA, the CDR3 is TGTGCCAGCAGCTTAGCCTCTAGCGGGAGAGGAACCGGGGAGCTGTTTTTT. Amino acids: CASSLASSGRGTGELFF.

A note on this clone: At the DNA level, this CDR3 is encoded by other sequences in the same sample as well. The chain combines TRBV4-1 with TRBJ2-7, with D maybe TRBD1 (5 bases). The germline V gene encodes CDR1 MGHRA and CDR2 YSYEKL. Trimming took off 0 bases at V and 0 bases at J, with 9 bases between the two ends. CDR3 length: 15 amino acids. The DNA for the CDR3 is TGCGCCAGCAGCCAAGATAGGGGAAGCTCCTACGAGCAGTACTTC. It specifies CASSQDRGSSYEQYF.

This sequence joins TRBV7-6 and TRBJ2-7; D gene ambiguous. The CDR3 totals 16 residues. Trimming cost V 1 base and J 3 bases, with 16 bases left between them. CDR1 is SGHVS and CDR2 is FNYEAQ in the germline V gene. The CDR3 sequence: CASSLGAFGTNYEQYF. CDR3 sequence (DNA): TGTGCCAGCAGCTTAGGGGCCTTTGGTACGAACTACGAGCAGTACTTC.

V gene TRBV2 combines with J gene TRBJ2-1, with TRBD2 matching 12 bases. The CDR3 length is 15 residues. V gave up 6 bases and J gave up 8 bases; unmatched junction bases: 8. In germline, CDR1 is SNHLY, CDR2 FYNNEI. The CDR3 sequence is CASRDLAGGPHEQFF. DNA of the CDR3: TGTGCCAGCAGGGACCTAGCGGGAGGGCCCCATGAGCAGTTCTTC.

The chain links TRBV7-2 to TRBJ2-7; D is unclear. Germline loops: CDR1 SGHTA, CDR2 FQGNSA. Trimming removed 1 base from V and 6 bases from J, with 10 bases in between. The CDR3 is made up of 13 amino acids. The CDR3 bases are TGTGCCAGCAGCTTAGTACCTGTTGGCGAGCAGTACTTC. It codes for CASSLVPVGEQYF.

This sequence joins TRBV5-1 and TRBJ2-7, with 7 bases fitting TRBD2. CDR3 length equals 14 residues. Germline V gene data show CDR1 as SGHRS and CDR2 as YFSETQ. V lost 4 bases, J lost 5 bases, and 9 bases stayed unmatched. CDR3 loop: CASSLYRAGNEQYF. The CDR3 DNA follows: TGCGCCAGCAGCCTCTACCGAGCGGGAAACGAGCAGTACTTC.

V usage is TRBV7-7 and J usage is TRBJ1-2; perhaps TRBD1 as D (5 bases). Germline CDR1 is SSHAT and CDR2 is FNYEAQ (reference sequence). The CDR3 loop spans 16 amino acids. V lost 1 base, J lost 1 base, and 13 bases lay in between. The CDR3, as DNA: TGTGCCAGCAGCTTAGAACCGCAGGGTGGTAACTATGGCTACACCTTC. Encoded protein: CASSLEPQGGNYGYTF.

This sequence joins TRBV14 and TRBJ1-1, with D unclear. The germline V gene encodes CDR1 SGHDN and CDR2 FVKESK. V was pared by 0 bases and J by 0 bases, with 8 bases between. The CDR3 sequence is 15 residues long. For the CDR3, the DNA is TGTGCCAGCAGCCAAGATTATAGGATGAACACTGAAGCTTTCTTT. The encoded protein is CASSQDYRMNTEAFF.

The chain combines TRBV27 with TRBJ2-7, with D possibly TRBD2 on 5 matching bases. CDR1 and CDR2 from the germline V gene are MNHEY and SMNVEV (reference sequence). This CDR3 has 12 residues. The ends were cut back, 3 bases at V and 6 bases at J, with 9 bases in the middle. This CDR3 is CASSLSGSEQYF. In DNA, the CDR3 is TGTGCCAGCAGTTTGTCGGGGTCCGAGCAGTACTTC.

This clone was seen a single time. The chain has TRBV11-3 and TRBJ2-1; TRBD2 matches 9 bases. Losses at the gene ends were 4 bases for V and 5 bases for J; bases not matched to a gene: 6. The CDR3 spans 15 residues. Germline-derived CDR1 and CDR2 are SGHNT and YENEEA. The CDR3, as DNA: TGTGCCAGCAGCTCGGGACTAGCCGAACACAATGAGCAGTTCTTC. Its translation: CASSSGLAEHNEQFF. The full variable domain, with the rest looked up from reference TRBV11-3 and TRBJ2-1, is EAGVVQSPRYKIIEKKQPVAFWCNPISGHNTLYWYLQNLGQGPELLIRYENEEAVDDSQLPKDRFSAERLKGVDSTLKIQPAELGDSAVYLCASSSGLAEHNEQFFGPGTRLTVL.